This TCR beta chain was recovered during a study of T-cell reconstitution after alpha-beta-depleted transplantation in children. The germline gives CDR1 LGHNA, CDR2 YSLEER. V shed 3 bases and J 4 bases; nucleotides not matched to a gene: 14. CDR3 size: 17 residues. Preparation of the TCRbeta library involved a method that used unique molecular identifiers. TCRdb re-analysed the PCR reads in MiXCR, keeping a single row per CDR3 protein. In the table there are over 200,000 distinct CDR3 sequences, roughly 15% of which are singletons. The sample in question was PBMCs, mostly from graft donor cells, obtained 360 days after TCRalphabeta/CD19-depleted stem cell transplant. The sequence was obtained from a male patient between 2 and 10 years old who had a stem cell transplant for acute lymphoblastic leukemia, so the T cells may come from the graft donor. The chain joins TRBV4-3 to TRBJ1-2; 7 bases are shared with TRBD1. This CDR3 reads CASSHRDSQFALYGYTF. The DNA for the CDR3 is TGCGCCAGCAGCCATCGGGACAGCCAATTTGCCCTCTATGGCTACACCTTC.